The clone carrying this T cell receptor (beta chain) was found many times. What it binds is not known. This record belongs to a study of metastatic and nonmetastatic thyroid tumors. About the research overall: Repertoire data that came from the blood and tumor or nodule tissue of malignant and benign thyroid patients were compared.

The V gene's germline CDR1 is LGHDT and CDR2 YNNKEL (reference sequence). This CDR3 has 15 residues. The ends were cut back, 0 bases at V and 7 bases at J, with 15 bases in the middle. Patients had received no treatment of any kind before thyroid surgery. Study-wide results and caveats: Benign nodules were reported to have significantly lower TCR beta diversity than malignant thyroid tumors, in blood and tumor.

TCRdb called clones again from the PCR reads with MiXCR. Of over 25,000 clones listed, about a sixth are singletons. Source material: blood. The V call is TRBV3-1, the J call TRBJ1-2; TRBD1 is a possible D gene (5 bases). This sequence was found in a female donor with papillary thyroid cancer or a benign thyroid nodule (not recorded which). Some clones in this sample may be carry-over from other donors' samples. The CDR3 DNA sequence: TGTGCCAGCAGCCAAGAACCCCAGGGATCCGGTGGCTACACCTTC. Amino acids: CASSQEPQGSGGYTF.